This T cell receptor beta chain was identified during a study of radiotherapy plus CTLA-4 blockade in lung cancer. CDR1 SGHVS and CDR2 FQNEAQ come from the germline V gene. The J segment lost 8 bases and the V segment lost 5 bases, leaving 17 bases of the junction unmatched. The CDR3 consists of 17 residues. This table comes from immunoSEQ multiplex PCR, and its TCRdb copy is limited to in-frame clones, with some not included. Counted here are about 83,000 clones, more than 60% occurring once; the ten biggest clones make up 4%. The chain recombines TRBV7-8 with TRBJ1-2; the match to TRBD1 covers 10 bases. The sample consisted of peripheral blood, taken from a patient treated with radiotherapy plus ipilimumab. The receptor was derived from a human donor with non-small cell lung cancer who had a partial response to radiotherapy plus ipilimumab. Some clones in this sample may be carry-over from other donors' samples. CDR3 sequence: CASSPQARGQGGRGYTF. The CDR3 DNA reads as TGTGCCAGCAGCCCTCAGGCCCGCGGACAGGGGGGTCGGGGCTACACCTTC.